This T cell receptor beta chain was observed in a study of blood T cells in healthy people across ages. In the study overall: Template switching captured about one barcoded beta molecule per two T cells.

The second PCR ran about 6 to 12 cycles with a sample-barcoded 5' primer and J-beta primers. TCRdb re-called the 5' RACE reads through MiXCR, storing one row per CDR3 protein. The sample gives about 1.8 million distinct CDR3 sequences, roughly 49% of which show up once; over 2% is in the top ten. Germline-derived CDR1 and CDR2 are SEHNR and FQNEAQ (reference sequence). Trimming at V came to 5 bases and at J to 3 bases, leaving 8 bases not matched to a gene. This CDR3 is built from 15 residues. Details on this clonotype: This likely comes from a read error, as the CDR3 has no conserved phenylalanine or tryptophan at its end.

Sequencing used blood. The chain is built from TRBV7-9 and TRBJ2-7; 9 positions match TRBD1. This receptor was identified in a woman in her 40s in good health. The CDR3 nucleotides read TGTGCCAGCAGCCCCGAGGGGACAGGGATCTACGAGCAGTACTCC. Protein sequence: CASSPEGTGIYEQYS.